This T cell receptor (beta chain) was obtained from a study of cytomegalovirus exposure and HLA in healthy donors. Likely unrecorded immune exposures existed in these nominally healthy donors. On this clone itself: The antigen remains undetermined.

The PCR made use of 60 Vbeta and 13 Jbeta primers. The assay was immunoSEQ multiplex PCR, and TCRdb's table has in-frame clones only and misses some. The table has roughly 100,000 clones, 71% seen once; the top ten hold roughly 2.8%. Study conclusions and caveats: Previous analysis showed most TCR beta V segments were productive about 87% or about 30% of the time.

Trimming took 7 bases from V and 7 from J; bases not matched to a gene: 7. CDR3 size: 13 residues. Germline V gene sequence: CDR1 LNHNV, CDR2 YYDKDF (reference sequence). This receptor was identified in a female donor in good health and CMV-seronegative. The chain employs TRBV15 and TRBJ1-5; 7 nucleotides match TRBD1. What was sequenced was PBMCs. The CDR3 region is CATKRQGGQPQHF. In DNA form, the CDR3 reads TGTGCCACCAAACGACAGGGCGGGCAGCCCCAGCATTTT.